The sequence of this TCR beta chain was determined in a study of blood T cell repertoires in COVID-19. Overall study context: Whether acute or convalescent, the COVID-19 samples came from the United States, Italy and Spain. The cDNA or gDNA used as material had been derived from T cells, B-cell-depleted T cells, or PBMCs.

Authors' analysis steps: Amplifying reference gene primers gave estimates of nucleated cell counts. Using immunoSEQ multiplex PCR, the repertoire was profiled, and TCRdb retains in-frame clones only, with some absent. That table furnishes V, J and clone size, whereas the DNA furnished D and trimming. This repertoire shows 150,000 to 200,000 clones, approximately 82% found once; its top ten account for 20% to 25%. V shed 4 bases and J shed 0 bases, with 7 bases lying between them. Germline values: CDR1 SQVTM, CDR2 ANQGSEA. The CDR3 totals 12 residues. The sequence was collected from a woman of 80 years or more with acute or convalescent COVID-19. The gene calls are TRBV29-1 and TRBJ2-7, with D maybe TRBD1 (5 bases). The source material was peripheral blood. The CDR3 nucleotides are TGCAGCGTTGGACAGCACTCCTACGAGCAGTACTTC. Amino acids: CSVGQHSYEQYF.